These 2 T cell receptor beta chains share one sample of origin, sequenced in a study of graft-versus-host responses after intestinal transplantation. Measured with immunoSEQ multiplex PCR; TCRdb has only the in-frame clones, and not every one. The repertoire consists of under 20,000 clones, with about 74% occurring once and the leading ten covering around 3.3%. Intraepithelial and lamina propria lymphocytes were isolated from graft specimens. This specimen was ileum tissue, taken 14 days after transplant. These receptors were taken from a human patient who received an intestinal transplant, so some T cells may come from the graft donor.

V and J are TRBV2 and TRBJ2-1, with 10 bases matching TRBD1. The CDR3 loop spans 15 amino acids. V was pared by 5 bases and J by 3 bases, with 4 bases of the junction left unmatched. From germline, CDR1 is SNHLY and CDR2 FYNNEI. The CDR3 DNA reads TGTGCCAGCAGTTGGAGGACAGGGGGCTACAATGAGCAGTTCTTC. Residues: CASSWRTGGYNEQFF.

The genes are TRBV19 and TRBJ2-1, with 10 bases fitting TRBD2. Germline loops: CDR1 LNHDA, CDR2 SQIVND (reference sequence). This CDR3 spans 13 amino acids. V gave up 2 bases and J gave up 9 bases; unmatched junction bases: 1. CDR3 residues: CASSILAGVEQFF. The CDR3 DNA is TGTGCCAGTAGTATACTAGCGGGAGTTGAGCAGTTCTTC.